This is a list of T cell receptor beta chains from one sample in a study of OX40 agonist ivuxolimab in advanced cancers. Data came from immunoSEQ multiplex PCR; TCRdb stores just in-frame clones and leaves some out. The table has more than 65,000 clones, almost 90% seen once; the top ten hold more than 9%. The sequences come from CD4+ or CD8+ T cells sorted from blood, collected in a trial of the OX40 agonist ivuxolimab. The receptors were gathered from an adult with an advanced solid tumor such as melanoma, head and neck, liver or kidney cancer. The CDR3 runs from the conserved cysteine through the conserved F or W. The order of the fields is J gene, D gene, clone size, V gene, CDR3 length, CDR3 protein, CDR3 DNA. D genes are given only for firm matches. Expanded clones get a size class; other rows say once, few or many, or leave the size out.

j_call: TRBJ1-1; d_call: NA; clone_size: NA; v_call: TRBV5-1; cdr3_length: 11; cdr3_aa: CASRSNTEAFF; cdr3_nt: TGCGCCAGCAGGAGCAACACTGAAGCTTTCTTT
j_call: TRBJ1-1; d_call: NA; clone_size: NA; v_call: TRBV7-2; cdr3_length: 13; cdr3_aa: CASSRRSKTEAFF; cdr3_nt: TGTGCCAGCAGCCGACGGTCCAAAACTGAAGCTTTCTTT
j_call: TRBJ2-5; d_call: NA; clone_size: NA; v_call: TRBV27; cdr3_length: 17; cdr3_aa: CASSLSRLRAGVETQYF; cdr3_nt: TGTGCCAGCAGTTTATCGAGATTGAGGGCAGGGGTAGAGACCCAGTACTTC
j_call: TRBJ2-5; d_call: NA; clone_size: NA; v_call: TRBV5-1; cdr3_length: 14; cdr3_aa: CASSLGDREETQYF; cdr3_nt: TGCGCCAGCAGCTTGGGAGACAGAGAAGAGACCCAGTACTTC
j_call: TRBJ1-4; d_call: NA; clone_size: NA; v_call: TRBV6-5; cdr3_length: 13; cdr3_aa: CASRKGPDEKLFF; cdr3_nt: TGTGCCAGCAGGAAAGGACCGGATGAAAAACTGTTTTTT
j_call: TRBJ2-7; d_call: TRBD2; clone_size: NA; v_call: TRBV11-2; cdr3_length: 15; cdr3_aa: CASSFTSGSLFEQYF; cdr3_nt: TGTGCCAGCAGCTTCACTAGCGGGAGTTTGTTCGAGCAGTACTTC
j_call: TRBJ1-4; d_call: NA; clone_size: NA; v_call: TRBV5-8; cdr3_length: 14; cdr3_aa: CASSVRGAGEKLFF; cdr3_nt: TGTGCCAGCAGCGTTCGGGGGGCCGGTGAAAAACTGTTTTTT
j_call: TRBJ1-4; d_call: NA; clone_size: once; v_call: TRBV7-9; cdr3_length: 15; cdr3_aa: CASSLGRSTNEKLFF; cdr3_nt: TGTGCCAGCAGCTTAGGTCGATCAACTAATGAAAAACTGTTTTTT
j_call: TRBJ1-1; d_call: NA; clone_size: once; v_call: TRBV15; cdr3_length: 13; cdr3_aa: CATSRARGTEAFF; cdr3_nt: TGTGCCACCAGCAGAGCAAGGGGTACTGAAGCTTTCTTT
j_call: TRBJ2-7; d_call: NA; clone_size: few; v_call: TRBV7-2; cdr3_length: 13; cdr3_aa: CASSFSTPYEQYF; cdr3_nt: TGTGCCAGCAGCTTTTCCACACCCTACGAGCAGTACTTC
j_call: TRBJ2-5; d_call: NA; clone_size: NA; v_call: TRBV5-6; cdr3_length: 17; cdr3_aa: CASSPGRPSALGETQYF; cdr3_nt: TGTGCCAGCAGCCCCGGGAGACCTAGCGCACTAGGGGAGACCCAGTACTTC
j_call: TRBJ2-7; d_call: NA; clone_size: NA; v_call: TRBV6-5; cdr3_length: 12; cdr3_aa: CASRTGVYEQYF; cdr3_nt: TGTGCCAGCAGGACGGGGGTCTACGAGCAGTACTTC
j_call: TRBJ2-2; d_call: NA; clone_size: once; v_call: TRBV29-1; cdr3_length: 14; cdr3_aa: CSAGGTQDTGELFF; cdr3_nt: TGCAGTGCAGGGGGGACCCAGGACACCGGGGAGCTATTTTTT